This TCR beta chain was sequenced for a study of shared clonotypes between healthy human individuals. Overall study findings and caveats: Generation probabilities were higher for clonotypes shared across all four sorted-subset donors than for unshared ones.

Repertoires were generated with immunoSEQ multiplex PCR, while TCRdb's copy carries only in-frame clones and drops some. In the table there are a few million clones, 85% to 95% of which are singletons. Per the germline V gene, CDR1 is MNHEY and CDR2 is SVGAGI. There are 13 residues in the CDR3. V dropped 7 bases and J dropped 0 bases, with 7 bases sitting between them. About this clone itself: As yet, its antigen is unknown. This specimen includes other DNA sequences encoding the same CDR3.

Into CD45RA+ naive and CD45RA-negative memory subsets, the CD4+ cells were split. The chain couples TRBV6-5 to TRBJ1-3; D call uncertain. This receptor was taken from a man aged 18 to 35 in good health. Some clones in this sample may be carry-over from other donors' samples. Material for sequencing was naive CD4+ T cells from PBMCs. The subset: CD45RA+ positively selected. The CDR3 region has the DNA TGTGCCAGCACCAGAGGCTCTGGAAACACCATATATTTT. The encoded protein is CASTRGSGNTIYF.